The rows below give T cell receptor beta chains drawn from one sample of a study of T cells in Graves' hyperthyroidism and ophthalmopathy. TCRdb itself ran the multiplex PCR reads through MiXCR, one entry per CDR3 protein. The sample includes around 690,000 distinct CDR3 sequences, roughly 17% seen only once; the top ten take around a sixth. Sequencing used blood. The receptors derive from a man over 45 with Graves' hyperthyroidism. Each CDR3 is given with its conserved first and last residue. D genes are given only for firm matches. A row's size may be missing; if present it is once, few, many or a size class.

cdr3_aa: CASSEGSAALAGKDEQFF; cdr3_nt: TGTGCCAGCAGTGAAGGATCTGCGGCACTAGCGGGAAAGGATGAGCAGTTCTTC; d_call: TRBD2; v_call: TRBV6-1; j_call: TRBJ2-1; clone_size: few
cdr3_aa: CATGKEGNTEAFF; cdr3_nt: TGTGCCACCGGGAAGGAGGGGAACACTGAAGCTTTCTTT; d_call: -; v_call: TRBV24-1; j_call: TRBJ1-1; clone_size: -
cdr3_aa: CATSREAGGSNEQFF; cdr3_nt: TGTGCCACCAGCAGAGAGGCGGGAGGGAGCAATGAGCAGTTCTTC; d_call: TRBD2; v_call: TRBV15; j_call: TRBJ2-1; clone_size: many
cdr3_aa: CASRDSGLAGGGQFF; cdr3_nt: TGTGCCAGCAGGGACTCTGGACTAGCGGGAGGAGGTCAGTTCTTC; d_call: TRBD2; v_call: TRBV2; j_call: TRBJ2-1; clone_size: many
cdr3_aa: CATTQQGASGNTIYF; cdr3_nt: TGTGCCACGACCCAACAGGGGGCTTCTGGAAACACCATATATTTT; d_call: TRBD1; v_call: TRBV10-3; j_call: TRBJ1-3; clone_size: many
cdr3_aa: CASSPLAGGLAYEQYF; cdr3_nt: TGTGCCAGCAGTCCCCTAGCGGGAGGGCTGGCCTACGAGCAGTACTTC; d_call: TRBD2; v_call: TRBV27; j_call: TRBJ2-7; clone_size: many
cdr3_aa: CASSPGTGAYPWHF; cdr3_nt: TGTGCCAGCAGTCCCGGGACGGGAGCTTACCCATGGCATTTT; d_call: -; v_call: TRBV6-2/TRBV6-3; j_call: TRBJ1-5; clone_size: -
cdr3_aa: CASSLRGLTNEKLFF; cdr3_nt: TGTGCCAGCAGTTTGAGGGGGCTAACTAATGAAAAACTGTTTTTT; d_call: TRBD1; v_call: TRBV28; j_call: TRBJ1-4; clone_size: many
cdr3_aa: CASSLTGGSNTEAFF; cdr3_nt: TGTGCCAGCAGTTTAACAGGGGGTAGTAACACTGAAGCTTTCTTT; d_call: TRBD1; v_call: TRBV28; j_call: TRBJ1-1; clone_size: many
cdr3_aa: CASSPGLSGKGEQYF; cdr3_nt: TGTGCCAGCAGCCCTGGGCTTAGCGGGAAGGGGGAGCAGTACTTC; d_call: TRBD2; v_call: TRBV11-2; j_call: TRBJ2-7; clone_size: many
cdr3_aa: CASSEYVLAFF; cdr3_nt: TGTGCCAGCAGTGAGTACGTTCTAGCTTTCTTT; d_call: -; v_call: TRBV2; j_call: TRBJ1-1; clone_size: many
cdr3_aa: CASSTNPGTPNGGGHEQFF; cdr3_nt: TGTGCCAGCAGTACTAATCCCGGGACGCCTAATGGGGGAGGGCATGAGCAGTTCTTC; d_call: TRBD2; v_call: TRBV9; j_call: TRBJ2-1; clone_size: many
cdr3_aa: CASSLGQWTEKLFF; cdr3_nt: TGCGCCAGCAGCTTGGGACAGTGGACTGAAAAACTGTTTTTT; d_call: -; v_call: TRBV5-1; j_call: TRBJ1-4; clone_size: few
cdr3_aa: CASSTSGSTDTQYF; cdr3_nt: TGCGCCAGCTCAACTAGCGGTAGCACAGATACGCAGTATTTT; d_call: TRBD2; v_call: TRBV5-1; j_call: TRBJ2-3; clone_size: many
cdr3_aa: CASSPGGKNIQHF; cdr3_nt: TGTGCCAGCAGCCCGGGGGGCAAAAACATTCAGCACTTC; d_call: -; v_call: TRBV28; j_call: TRBJ2-4; clone_size: -
cdr3_aa: CASSPPGGAGGIYEQYF; cdr3_nt: TGTGCCAGCAGTCCCCCGGGTGGAGCGGGAGGGATATACGAGCAGTACTTC; d_call: TRBD2; v_call: TRBV4-2; j_call: TRBJ2-7; clone_size: -
cdr3_aa: CASSSRQGPNTGELFF; cdr3_nt: TGTGCCAGCAGTTCCCGACAGGGGCCAAACACCGGGGAGCTGTTTTTT; d_call: TRBD1; v_call: TRBV28; j_call: TRBJ2-2; clone_size: -
cdr3_aa: CASSESRRNGEQYF; cdr3_nt: TGTGCCAGCAGTGAGAGTAGGAGGAACGGCGAGCAGTACTTC; d_call: -; v_call: TRBV6-1; j_call: TRBJ2-7; clone_size: few
cdr3_aa: CASSPGPLIRNTEAFF; cdr3_nt: TGTGCCAGCAGTCCCGGACCTCTTATCAGGAACACTGAAGCTTTCTTT; d_call: -; v_call: TRBV12-3/TRBV12-4; j_call: TRBJ1-1; clone_size: many
cdr3_aa: CASNPRAVDTQYF; cdr3_nt: TGTGCCAGCAACCCGAGGGCCGTAGATACGCAGTATTTT; d_call: -; v_call: TRBV6-2/TRBV6-3; j_call: TRBJ2-3; clone_size: -
cdr3_aa: CASSELGRAEQFF; cdr3_nt: TGTGCCAGCAGCGAGCTAGGTAGGGCTGAGCAGTTCTTC; d_call: -; v_call: TRBV7-3; j_call: TRBJ2-1; clone_size: many
cdr3_aa: CASSLASVSYEQYF; cdr3_nt: TGTGCCAGCAGCTTAGCTTCTGTCTCCTACGAGCAGTACTTC; d_call: -; v_call: TRBV7-2; j_call: TRBJ2-7; clone_size: -
cdr3_aa: CASSIAGVTYNEQFF; cdr3_nt: TGTGCCAGTAGTATAGCGGGAGTTACTTACAATGAGCAGTTCTTC; d_call: -; v_call: TRBV19; j_call: TRBJ2-1; clone_size: many
cdr3_aa: CASGDAGRQQYF; cdr3_nt: TGTGCCAGCGGGGACGCGGGACGCCAGCAGTATTTT; d_call: -; v_call: TRBV10-3; j_call: TRBJ2-3; clone_size: -
cdr3_aa: CATRQGITGELFF; cdr3_nt: TGTGCCACCCGACAGGGGATCACCGGGGAGCTGTTTTTT; d_call: TRBD1; v_call: TRBV24-1; j_call: TRBJ2-2; clone_size: many
cdr3_aa: CASRDRVHGYTF; cdr3_nt: TGTGCCAGCCGGGACAGGGTCCATGGCTACACCTTC; d_call: TRBD1; v_call: TRBV7-9; j_call: TRBJ1-2; clone_size: -
cdr3_aa: CASSSQWLSGDTDTQYF; cdr3_nt: TGTGCCAGCAGTTCCCAATGGCTGTCCGGAGACACAGATACGCAGTATTTT; d_call: -; v_call: TRBV28; j_call: TRBJ2-3; clone_size: many
cdr3_aa: CASKIGTGRSGNTIYF; cdr3_nt: TGTGCCAGCAAAATCGGGACGGGCCGCTCTGGAAACACCATATATTTT; d_call: -; v_call: TRBV6-1; j_call: TRBJ1-3; clone_size: -
cdr3_aa: CASSPPLSDQETQYF; cdr3_nt: TGTGCCAGCTCACCACCGTTGTCGGACCAAGAGACCCAGTACTTC; d_call: -; v_call: TRBV18; j_call: TRBJ2-5; clone_size: -
cdr3_aa: CASSYGGGHSYEQYF; cdr3_nt: TGTGCCAGCAGTTACGGCGGGGGCCATTCCTACGAGCAGTACTTC; d_call: -; v_call: TRBV6-5; j_call: TRBJ2-7; clone_size: many
cdr3_aa: CSARDSASPGSVEQYF; cdr3_nt: TGCAGTGCTAGAGATTCTGCTAGCCCGGGGTCAGTCGAGCAGTACTTC; d_call: -; v_call: TRBV20-1; j_call: TRBJ2-7; clone_size: -